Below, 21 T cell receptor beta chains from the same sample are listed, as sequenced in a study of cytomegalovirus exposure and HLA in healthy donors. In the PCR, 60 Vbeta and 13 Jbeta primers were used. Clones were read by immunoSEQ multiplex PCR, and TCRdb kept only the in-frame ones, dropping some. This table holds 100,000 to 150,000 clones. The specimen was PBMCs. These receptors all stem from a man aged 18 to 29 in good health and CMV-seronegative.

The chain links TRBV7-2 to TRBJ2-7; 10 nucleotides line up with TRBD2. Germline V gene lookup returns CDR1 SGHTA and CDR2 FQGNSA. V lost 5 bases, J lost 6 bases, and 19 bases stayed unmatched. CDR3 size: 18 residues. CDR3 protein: CASSHPGTSAGFGSEQYF. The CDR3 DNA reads TGTGCCAGCAGCCACCCGGGGACTAGCGCCGGATTTGGCAGCGAGCAGTACTTC.

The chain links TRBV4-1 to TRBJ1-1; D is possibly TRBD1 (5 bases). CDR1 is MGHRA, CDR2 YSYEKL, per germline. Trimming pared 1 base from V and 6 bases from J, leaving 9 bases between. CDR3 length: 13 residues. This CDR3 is CASSQVQGPEAFF. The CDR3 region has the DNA TGCGCCAGCAGCCAAGTTCAGGGCCCTGAAGCTTTCTTT.

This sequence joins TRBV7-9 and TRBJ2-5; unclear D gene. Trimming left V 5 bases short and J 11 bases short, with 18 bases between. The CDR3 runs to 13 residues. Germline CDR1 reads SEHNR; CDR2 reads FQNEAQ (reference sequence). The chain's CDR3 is CASSLPPHVEQYF. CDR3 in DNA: TGTGCCAGCAGCCTCCCCCCACACGTGGAGCAGTACTTC.

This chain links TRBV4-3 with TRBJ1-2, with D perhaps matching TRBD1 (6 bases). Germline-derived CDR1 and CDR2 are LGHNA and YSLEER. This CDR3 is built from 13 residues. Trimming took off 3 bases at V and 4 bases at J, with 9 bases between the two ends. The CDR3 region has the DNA TGCGCCAGCAGCCAGAGGGGGACCTATGGCTACACCTTC. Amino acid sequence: CASSQRGTYGYTF.

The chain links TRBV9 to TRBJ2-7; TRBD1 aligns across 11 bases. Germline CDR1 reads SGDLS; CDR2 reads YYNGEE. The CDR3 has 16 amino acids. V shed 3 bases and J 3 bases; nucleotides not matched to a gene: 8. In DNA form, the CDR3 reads TGTGCCAGCAGCGCAACCCGGACAGGGGGCATCTACGAGCAGTACTTC. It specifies CASSATRTGGIYEQYF.

Here the CDR3 DNA reads TGTGCCAGCAGCTTAGGCGGGCAGTCAGACTCTGGAAACACCATATATTTT. Translation gives CASSLGGQSDSGNTIYF. This chain joins TRBV7-9 and TRBJ1-3, with D unresolved. V was clipped by 1 base and J by 0 bases, with 13 bases between them. Germline CDR1 SEHNR, CDR2 FQNEAQ (reference sequence). This CDR3 comprises 17 residues.

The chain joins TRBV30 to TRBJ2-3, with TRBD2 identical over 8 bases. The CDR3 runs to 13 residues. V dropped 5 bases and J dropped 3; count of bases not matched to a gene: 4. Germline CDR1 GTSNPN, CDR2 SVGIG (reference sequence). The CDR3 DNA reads TGTGCCTGGGCGGGGGGTTGGACAGATACGCAGTATTTT. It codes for CAWAGGWTDTQYF.

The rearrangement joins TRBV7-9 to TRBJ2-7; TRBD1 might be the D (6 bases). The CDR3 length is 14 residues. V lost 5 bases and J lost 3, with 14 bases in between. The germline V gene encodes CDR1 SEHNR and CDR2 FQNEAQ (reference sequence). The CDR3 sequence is CASSPRAGDYEQYF. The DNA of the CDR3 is TGTGCCAGCAGCCCTCGGGCAGGGGACTACGAGCAGTACTTC. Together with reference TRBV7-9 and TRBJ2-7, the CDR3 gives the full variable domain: DTGVSQNPRHKITKRGQNVTFRCDPISEHNRLYWYRQTLGQGPEFLTYFQNEAQLEKSRLLSDRFSAERPKGSFSTLEIQRTEQGDSAMYLCASSPRAGDYEQYFGPGTRLTVT.

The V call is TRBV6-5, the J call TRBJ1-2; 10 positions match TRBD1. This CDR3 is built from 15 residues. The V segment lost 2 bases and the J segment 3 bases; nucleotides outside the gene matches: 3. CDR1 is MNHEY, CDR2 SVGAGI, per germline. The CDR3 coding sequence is TGTGCCAGCAGTTACCTGGACAGGGGGTACTATGGCTACACCTTC. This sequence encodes CASSYLDRGYYGYTF.

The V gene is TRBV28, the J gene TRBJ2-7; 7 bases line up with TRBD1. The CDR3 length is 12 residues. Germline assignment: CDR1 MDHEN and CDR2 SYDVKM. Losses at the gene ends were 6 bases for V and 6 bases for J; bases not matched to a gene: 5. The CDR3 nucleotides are TGTGCCAGCAGCCAGACAGGGACCGAGCAGTACTTC. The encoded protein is CASSQTGTEQYF.

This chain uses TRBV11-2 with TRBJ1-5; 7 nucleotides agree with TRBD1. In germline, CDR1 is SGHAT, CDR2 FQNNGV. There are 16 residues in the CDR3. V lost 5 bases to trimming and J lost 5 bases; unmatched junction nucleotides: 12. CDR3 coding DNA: TGTGCCAGCAGCCCGACCGCCAACAGGGGACATCAGCCCCAGCATTTT. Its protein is CASSPTANRGHQPQHF.

The CDR3 DNA reads as TGCAGCGTTGAAGGACAGTACTATGGCTACACCTTC. It yields the protein CSVEGQYYGYTF. This chain links TRBV29-1 with TRBJ1-2, with a possible D match to TRBD1 (5 bases). The CDR3 spans 12 residues. Looked up from germline, CDR1 is SQVTM and CDR2 is ANQGSEA. V gave up 1 base and J gave up 3 bases, with 6 bases separating them.

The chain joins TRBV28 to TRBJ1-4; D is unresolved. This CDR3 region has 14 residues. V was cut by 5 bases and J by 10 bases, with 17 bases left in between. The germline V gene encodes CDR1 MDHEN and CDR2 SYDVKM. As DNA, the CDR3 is TGTGCCAGCAGTCCCCAACCGGGGATAGGAAAACTGTTTTTT. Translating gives CASSPQPGIGKLFF.

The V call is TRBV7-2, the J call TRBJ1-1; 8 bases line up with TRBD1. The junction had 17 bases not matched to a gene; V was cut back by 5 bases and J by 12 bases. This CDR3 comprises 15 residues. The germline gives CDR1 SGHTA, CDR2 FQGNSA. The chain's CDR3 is CASSPQGAGTRITFF. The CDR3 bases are TGTGCCAGCAGCCCCCAGGGGGCAGGGACGCGCATAACTTTCTTT.

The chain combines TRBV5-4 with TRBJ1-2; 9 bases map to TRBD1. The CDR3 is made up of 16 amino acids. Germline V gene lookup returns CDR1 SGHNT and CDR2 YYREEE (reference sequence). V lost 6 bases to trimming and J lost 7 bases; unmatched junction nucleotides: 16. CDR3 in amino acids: CASTNLPGQGFSGYTF. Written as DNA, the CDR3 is TGTGCCAGCACCAATTTACCGGGACAGGGATTTTCTGGCTACACCTTC.

This CDR3 reads CASSPTGGTGNTIYF. CDR3 in DNA: TGTGCCAGCAGCCCCACAGGGGGTACTGGAAACACCATATATTTT. The chain uses TRBV14 and TRBJ1-3; 8 nucleotides align to TRBD1. V gave up 4 bases and J gave up 2 bases; unmatched junction bases: 4. Looked up from germline, CDR1 is SGHDN and CDR2 is FVKESK. The CDR3 loop spans 15 amino acids.

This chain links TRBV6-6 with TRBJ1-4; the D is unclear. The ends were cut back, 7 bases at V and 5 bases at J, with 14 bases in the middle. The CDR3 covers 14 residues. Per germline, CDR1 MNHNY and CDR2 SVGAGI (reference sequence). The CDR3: CASTLGSGNEKLFF. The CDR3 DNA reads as TGTGCCAGCACCCTTGGGTCGGGGAATGAAAAACTGTTTTTT.

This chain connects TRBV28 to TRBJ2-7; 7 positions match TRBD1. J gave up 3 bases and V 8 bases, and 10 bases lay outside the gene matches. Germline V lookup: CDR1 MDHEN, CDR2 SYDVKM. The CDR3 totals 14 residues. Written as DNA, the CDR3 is TGTGCCAGCCGAATACAGGGGTTTGTCTACGAGCAGTACTTC. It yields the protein CASRIQGFVYEQYF.

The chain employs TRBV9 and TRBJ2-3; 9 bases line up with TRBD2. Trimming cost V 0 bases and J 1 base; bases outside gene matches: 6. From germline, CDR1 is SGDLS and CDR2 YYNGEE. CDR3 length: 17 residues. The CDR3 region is CASSVGMAGGGTDTQYF. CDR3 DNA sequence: TGTGCCAGCAGCGTAGGTATGGCGGGGGGGGGCACAGATACGCAGTATTTT.

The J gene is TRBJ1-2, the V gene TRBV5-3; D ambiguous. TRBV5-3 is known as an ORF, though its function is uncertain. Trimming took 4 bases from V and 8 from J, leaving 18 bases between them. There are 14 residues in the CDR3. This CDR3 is CARSPLMGGVGYTF. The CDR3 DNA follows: TGTGCCAGAAGCCCACTTATGGGTGGAGTAGGCTACACCTTC.

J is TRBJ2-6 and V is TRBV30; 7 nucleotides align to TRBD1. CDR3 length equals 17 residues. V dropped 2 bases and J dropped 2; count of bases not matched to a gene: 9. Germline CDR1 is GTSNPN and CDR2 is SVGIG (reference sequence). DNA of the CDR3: TGTGCCTGGAGTACGACAGGGTCTATGGCTGGGGCCAACGTCCTGACTTTC. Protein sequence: CAWSTTGSMAGANVLTF.